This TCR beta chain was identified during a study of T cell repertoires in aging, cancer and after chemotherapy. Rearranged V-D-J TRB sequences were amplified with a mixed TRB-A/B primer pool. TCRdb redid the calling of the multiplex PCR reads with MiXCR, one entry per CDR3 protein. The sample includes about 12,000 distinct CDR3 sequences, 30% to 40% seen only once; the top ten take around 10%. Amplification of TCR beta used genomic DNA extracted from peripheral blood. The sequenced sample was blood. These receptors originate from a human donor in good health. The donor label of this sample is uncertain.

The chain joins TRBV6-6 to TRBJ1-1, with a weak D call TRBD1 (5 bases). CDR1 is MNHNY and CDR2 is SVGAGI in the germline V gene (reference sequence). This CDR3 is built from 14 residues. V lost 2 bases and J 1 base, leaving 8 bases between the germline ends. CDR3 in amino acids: CASSYGGKNTEAFF. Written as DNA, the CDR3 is TGTGCCAGCAGTTACGGGGGGAAGAACACTGAAGCTTTCTTT.